This TCR beta chain was profiled in a study of blood T cell repertoires in COVID-19. Across the whole study: Donors in the United States, Italy and Spain gave samples during acute or convalescent COVID-19. Sample material is recorded as cDNA or gDNA derived from T cells, B-cell-depleted T cells, or PBMCs.

The authors' processing: For nucleated cells, counts were estimated from reference gene primer amplification. Measured with immunoSEQ multiplex PCR; TCRdb has only the in-frame clones, and not every one. V and J calls plus clone size are reproduced from that table; the DNA served to infer D and trimming. The sample has 85,000 to 95,000 clones; more than 75% are singletons. This clone came up a few times. Sequencing was performed on peripheral blood. The source is an elderly woman with acute or convalescent COVID-19.

Here the CDR3 DNA reads TGTGCCAGCAGGAGCGGGGAAAGCGGGGAAAAACTGTTTTTT. As protein: CASRSGESGEKLFF. The chain couples TRBV6-5 to TRBJ1-4; D is unresolved. This CDR3 has 14 amino acids. Looked up from germline, CDR1 is MNHEY and CDR2 is SVGAGI. The ends were cut back, 6 bases at V and 8 bases at J, with 16 bases in the middle.